This is a list of T cell receptor beta chains from one sample in a study of blood T cell repertoires in COVID-19. Using immunoSEQ multiplex PCR, the repertoire was profiled, and TCRdb retains in-frame clones only, with some absent. In the table there are under 200,000 clones, 80% of which are singletons. Source material: peripheral blood. These TCRs come from a man aged 65-85 years with active or convalescent COVID-19. CDR3s include the opening cysteine and the closing phenylalanine or tryptophan. D genes are given only for firm matches. Expanded clones are given a class, and other clones once, few, many or no size at all.

J gene | V gene | clone size | D gene | CDR3 DNA | CDR3 protein
TRBJ2-7 | TRBV6-2/TRBV6-3 | - | - | TGTGCCAGCAGTCACCTCGCTGCAGGGCACTACGAGCAGTACTTC | CASSHLAAGHYEQYF
TRBJ1-2 | TRBV3-1/TRBV3-2 | - | - | TGTGCCAGCAGCCCGAGTACTAACAAAGGCGGGGGCGGCTACACCTTC | CASSPSTNKGGGGYTF
TRBJ2-7 | TRBV29-1 | - | TRBD1 | TGCAGCGTTGAATTTGGGGACAGGGGGCTTGGGGAGCAGTACTTC | CSVEFGDRGLGEQYF
TRBJ1-2 | TRBV28 | once | TRBD1 | TGTGCCAGCAGATACTCAGGGGGTGATGGCTACACCTTC | CASRYSGGDGYTF
TRBJ1-1 | TRBV18 | - | - | TGTGCCAGCTCTTCAAGCGGGAGGGCTGCGACGAACACTGAAGCTTTCTTT | CASSSSGRAATNTEAFF
TRBJ2-5 | TRBV3-1/TRBV3-2 | once | - | TGTGCCAGCAGCCAAGGACCCGGGAAGGAGACCCAGTACTTC | CASSQGPGKETQYF
TRBJ1-5 | TRBV28 | - | - | TGTGCCAGCAGTTTGGGGAGTCATCATGATCAGCCCCAGCATTTT | CASSLGSHHDQPQHF
TRBJ2-5 | TRBV5-4 | - | TRBD2 | TGTGCCAGCAGCCGGGAGGGGCGGGGAGAGACCCAGTACTTC | CASSREGRGETQYF
TRBJ1-5 | TRBV6-2/TRBV6-3 | - | - | TGTGCCAGCAGTACCCGGAGTAATCAGCCCCAGCATTTT | CASSTRSNQPQHF
TRBJ2-7 | TRBV6-5 | - | - | TGTGCCAGCAGTCCGGGGGCCTACGAGCAGTACTTC | CASSPGAYEQYF
TRBJ1-4 | TRBV2 | - | - | TGTGCCAGCAGTCAGGACAGCCGCGGAAAACTGTTTTTT | CASSQDSRGKLFF
TRBJ2-3 | TRBV4-1 | - | - | TGCGCCAGCAGCCAGGGACATTCCACAGATACGCAGTATTTT | CASSQGHSTDTQYF
TRBJ1-2 | TRBV30 | many | - | TGTGCCTGGAGGGCGGGAACACTTGGCTACACCTTC | CAWRAGTLGYTF
TRBJ1-5 | TRBV6-6 | - | TRBD1 | TGTGCCAGCAGTCGGGGACAGGATCAGCCCCAGCATTTT | CASSRGQDQPQHF
TRBJ1-5 | TRBV28 | - | - | TGTGCCAGCAGTACCGGGGAACAGCCCCAGCATTTT | CASSTGEQPQHF
TRBJ1-5 | TRBV2 | once | TRBD1 | TGTGCCAGCATCCGGACAGGGGGAAATCAGCCCCAGCATTTT | CASIRTGGNQPQHF
TRBJ2-1 | TRBV5-1 | - | - | TGCGCCAGCAGCTTTGGAGGGATCAATGAGCAGTTCTTC | CASSFGGINEQFF
TRBJ2-2 | TRBV19 | - | TRBD1 | TGTGCCACCATGACAGGGGACACCGGGGAGCTGTTTTTT | CATMTGDTGELFF